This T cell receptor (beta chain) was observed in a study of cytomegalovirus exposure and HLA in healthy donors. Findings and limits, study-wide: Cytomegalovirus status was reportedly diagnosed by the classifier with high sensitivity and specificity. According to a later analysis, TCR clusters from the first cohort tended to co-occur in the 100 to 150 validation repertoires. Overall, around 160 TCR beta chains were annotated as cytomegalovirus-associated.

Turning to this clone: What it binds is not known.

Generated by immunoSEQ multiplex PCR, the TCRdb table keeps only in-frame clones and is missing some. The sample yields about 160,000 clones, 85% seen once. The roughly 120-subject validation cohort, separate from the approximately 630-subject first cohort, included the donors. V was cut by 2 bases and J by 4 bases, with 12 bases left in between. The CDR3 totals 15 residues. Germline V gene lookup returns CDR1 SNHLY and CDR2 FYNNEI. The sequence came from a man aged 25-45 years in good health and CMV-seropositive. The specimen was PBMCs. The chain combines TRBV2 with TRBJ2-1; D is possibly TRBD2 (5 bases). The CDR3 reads CASSEPRGRYNEQFF. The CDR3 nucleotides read TGTGCCAGCAGTGAACCCCGGGGTCGGTACAATGAGCAGTTCTTC.